This TCR beta chain derives from a study of blood T cell repertoires in COVID-19 (TCRdb year 2020). Background on the whole study: The collaborator samples originated in the United States, Italy and Spain and spanned the acute and convalescent phases of COVID-19. The prospective study material was composed of cDNA or gDNA derived from T cells, B-cell-depleted T cells, or PBMCs. The dataset comprised deeply sampled blood TCRbeta repertoires from subjects exposed to, actively infected with, or recovered from COVID-19. A freely available public database, intended as a resource for researchers studying the immune response to SARS-CoV-2, is where the repertoires were released. The samples were drawn from two sources: the first 160 participants of the ongoing ImmuneRACE study, and 1,200 or so subjects contributed by 6 global collaborators. Sample metadata almost always included a de-identified subject ID, COVID-19 status, age in years and sex. Where HLA class I and class II types were available, the types were taken from metadata supplied by the sample provider, not from assay-based typing.

Samples from volunteer blood donors who had recovered from COVID-19 were contributed by a second Seattle source. The collaborating institutions used their own protocols to collect whole blood in K2EDTA tubes. For TCRbeta analysis, collaborators shipped samples in one of three forms: frozen whole blood, isolated PBMCs, or DNA extracted from either of those sample types. Overall results and qualifications from the work: How much clinical and demographic metadata was included differed by source and by participant, and the metadata was provided uncurated.

Its CDR3 holds 16 amino acids, cysteine through phenylalanine. Only CDR3 DNA is held: 48 bases, read in frame from base 1. As encoded in the germline V gene, CDR1 is SGHAT while CDR2 is FQNNGV. V trim: 3 bases; J trim: 0 bases; unmatched bases: 5. The immunoSEQ Assay, a bias-controlled multiplex PCR, was used to amplify TCRbeta CDR3 regions from genomic DNA. Turning to the authors' computational methods: The number of nucleated cells in each sample was estimated by amplification of reference gene primers within the assay. To quantify the absolute abundance of each unique TCRbeta CDR3 rearrangement, sequence reads were collapsed and filtered. For each sample, productive Simpson clonality was calculated as the square root of Simpson's diversity index over productive rearrangements. TCRdb obtained this table from immuneACCESS and retained in-frame rearrangements with V and J assigned. These tables miss some clones; where compared with another copy, unresolved V genes account for less than half of the shortfall, and the remainder is unexplained. That table furnishes V, J and clone size, whereas the DNA furnished D and trimming. This sample comprises 120,000 or so clones, around 85% of them detected only once. Approximately 8% of the sample lies in the top ten.

This clone is a singleton in its sample. Its antigen specificity is not known. No quality values exist for individual bases; no much larger clone is one base distant. The chain was built from TRBV11-2 and TRBJ1-3, and TRBD1 aligns with 7 junction nucleotides. Material: peripheral blood. The receptor was derived from a man in his 70s who had recovered from COVID-19. The nucleotide sequence is given as TGTGCCAGCAGCTTTAGGGACAGCGTCTCTGGAAACACCATATATTTT. It codes for CASSFRDSVSGNTIYF.